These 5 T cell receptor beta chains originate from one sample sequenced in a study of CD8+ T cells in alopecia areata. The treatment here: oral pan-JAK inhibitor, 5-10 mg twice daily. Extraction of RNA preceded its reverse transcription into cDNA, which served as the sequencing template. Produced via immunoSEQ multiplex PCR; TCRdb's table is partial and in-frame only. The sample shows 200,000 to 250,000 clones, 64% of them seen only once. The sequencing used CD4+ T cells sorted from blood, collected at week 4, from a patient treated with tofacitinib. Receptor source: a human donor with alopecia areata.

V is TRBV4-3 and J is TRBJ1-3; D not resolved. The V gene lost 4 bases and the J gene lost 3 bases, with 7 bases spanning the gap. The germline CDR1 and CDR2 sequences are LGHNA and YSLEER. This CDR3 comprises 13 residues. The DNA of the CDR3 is TGCGCCAGCAGCCCCCAGCTTGGAAACACCATATATTTT. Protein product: CASSPQLGNTIYF.

In DNA, the CDR3 is TGTGCCAGCAGCTTATCCCGACAGGGCCATCAGCCCCAGCATTTT. Translating it yields CASSLSRQGHQPQHF. The chain employs TRBV7-8 and TRBJ1-5; 7 bases are a match to TRBD1. V lost 2 bases and J lost 5; bases outside the gene matches: 6. Germline-derived CDR1 and CDR2 are SGHVS and FQNEAQ. The CDR3 spans 15 residues.

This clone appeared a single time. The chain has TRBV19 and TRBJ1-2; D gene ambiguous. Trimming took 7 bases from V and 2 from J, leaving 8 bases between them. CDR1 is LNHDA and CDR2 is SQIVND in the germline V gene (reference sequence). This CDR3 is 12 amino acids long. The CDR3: CASNPVNYGYTF. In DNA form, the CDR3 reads TGTGCCAGTAATCCAGTAAACTATGGCTACACCTTC.

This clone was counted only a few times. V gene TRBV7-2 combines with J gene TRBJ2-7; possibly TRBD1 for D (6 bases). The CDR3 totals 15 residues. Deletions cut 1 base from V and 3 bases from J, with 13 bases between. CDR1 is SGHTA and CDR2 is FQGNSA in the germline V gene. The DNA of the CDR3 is TGTGCCAGCAGCTTAGGGCAGGGGACCCACTACGAGCAGTACTTC. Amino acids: CASSLGQGTHYEQYF. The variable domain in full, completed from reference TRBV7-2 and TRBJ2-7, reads GAGVSQSPSNKVTEKGKDVELRCDPISGHTALYWYRQSLGQGLEFLIYFQGNSAPDKSGLPSDRFSAERTGGSVSTLTIQRTQQEDSAVYLCASSLGQGTHYEQYFGPGTRLTVT.

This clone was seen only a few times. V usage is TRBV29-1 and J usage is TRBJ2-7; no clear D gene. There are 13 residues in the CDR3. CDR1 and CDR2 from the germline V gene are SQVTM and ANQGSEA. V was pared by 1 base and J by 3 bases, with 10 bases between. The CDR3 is CSVEGRNGYEQYF. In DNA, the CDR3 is TGCAGCGTTGAAGGTCGTAATGGCTACGAGCAGTACTTC.